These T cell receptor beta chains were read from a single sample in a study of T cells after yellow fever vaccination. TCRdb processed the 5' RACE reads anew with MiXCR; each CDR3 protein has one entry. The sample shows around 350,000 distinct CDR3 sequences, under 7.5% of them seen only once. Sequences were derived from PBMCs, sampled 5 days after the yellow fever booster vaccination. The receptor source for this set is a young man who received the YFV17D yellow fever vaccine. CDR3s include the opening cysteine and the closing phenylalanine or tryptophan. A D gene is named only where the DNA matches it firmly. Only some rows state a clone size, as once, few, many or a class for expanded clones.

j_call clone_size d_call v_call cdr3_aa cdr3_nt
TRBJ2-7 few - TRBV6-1 CASSRRPLSYEQYF TGTGCCAGCAGCAGGAGGCCTCTTTCCTACGAGCAGTACTTC
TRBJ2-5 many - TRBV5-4 CASSGGWGKETQYF TGTGCCAGCAGCGGCGGATGGGGTAAAGAGACCCAGTACTTC
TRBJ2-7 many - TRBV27 CASGEDTSGEQYF TGTGCCAGCGGGGAGGACACCTCTGGCGAGCAGTACTTC
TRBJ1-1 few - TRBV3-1 CASSQAAEAFF TGTGCCAGCAGCCAAGCTGCTGAAGCTTTCTTT
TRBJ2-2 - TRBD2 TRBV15 CATSRGTRTGELFF TGTGCCACCAGCCGAGGGACTAGGACCGGGGAGCTGTTTTTT
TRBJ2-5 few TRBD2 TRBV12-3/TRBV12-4 CASSLSPGRVAQETQYF TGTGCCAGCAGTTTATCGCCCGGGAGGGTGGCGCAAGAGACCCAGTACTTC
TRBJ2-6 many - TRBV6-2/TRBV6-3 CASSYPGPSGANVLTF TGTGCCAGCAGTTACCCGGGCCCCTCTGGGGCCAACGTCCTGACTTTC
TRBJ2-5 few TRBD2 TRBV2 CASSKLAGGPETQYF TGTGCCAGCAGTAAACTAGCGGGAGGGCCAGAGACCCAGTACTTC
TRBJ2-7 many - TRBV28 CASSFWGSIAKHEQYF TGTGCCAGCAGTTTCTGGGGCAGCATCGCTAAACACGAGCAGTACTTC
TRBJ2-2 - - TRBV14 CASRQVGGNTGELFF TGTGCCAGCAGACAGGTCGGGGGGAACACCGGGGAGCTGTTTTTT
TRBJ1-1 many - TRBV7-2 CASSLDPGVTEAFF TGTGCCAGCAGCTTAGATCCAGGGGTGACTGAAGCTTTCTTT
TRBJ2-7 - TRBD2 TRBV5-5 CASSLRSSGNYEQYF TGTGCCAGCAGCTTGAGGTCTAGCGGGAACTACGAGCAGTACTTC
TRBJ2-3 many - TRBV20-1 CSARDGSWKDTQYF TGCAGTGCTAGAGATGGTAGCTGGAAGGATACGCAGTATTTT
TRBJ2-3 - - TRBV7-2 CASSLGLTGSRDTPYF TGTGCCAGCAGCTTAGGACTAACAGGGAGTCGAGATACGCCGTATTTT
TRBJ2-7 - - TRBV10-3 CATQGENYEQYF TGTGCCACACAGGGCGAAAACTACGAGCAGTACTTC
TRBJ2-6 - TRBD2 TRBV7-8 CASTGERLARSGANVLTF TGTGCCAGCACCGGGGAAAGACTAGCGCGCTCTGGGGCCAACGTCCTGACTTTC
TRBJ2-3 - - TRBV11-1 CAAAGREETGSFADTQYF TGTGCCGCAGCTGGGCGGGAGGAGACAGGGAGCTTCGCAGATACGCAGTATTTT
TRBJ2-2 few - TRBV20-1 CSAASWGYTNTGELFF TGCAGTGCTGCGAGCTGGGGCTACACGAACACCGGGGAGCTGTTTTTT
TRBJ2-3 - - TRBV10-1 CASSDRTPTDTQYF TGCGCCAGCAGTGATCGTACCCCCACAGATACGCAGTATTTT
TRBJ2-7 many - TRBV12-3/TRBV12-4 CASSSPRARTPYEQYF TGTGCCAGCAGCTCCCCCAGGGCGAGAACCCCTTACGAGCAGTACTTC
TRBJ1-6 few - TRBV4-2 CASSQVRGGSPLHF TGTGCCAGCAGCCAAGTTCGGGGAGGTTCACCCCTCCACTTT
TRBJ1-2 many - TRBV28 CATTSAGVDYGYTF TGTGCCACCACCTCGGCGGGTGTGGACTATGGCTACACCTTC
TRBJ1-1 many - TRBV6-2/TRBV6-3 CASSYSLGGTEAFF TGTGCCAGCAGTTACTCCCTCGGGGGCACTGAAGCTTTCTTT
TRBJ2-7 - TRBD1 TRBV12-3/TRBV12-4 CATRVGQGSSYEQYF TGTGCCACACGCGTGGGACAGGGAAGTTCCTACGAGCAGTACTTC
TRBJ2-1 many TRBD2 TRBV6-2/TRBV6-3 CASSYGGGNEQFF TGTGCCAGCAGTTACGGGGGGGGCAATGAGCAGTTCTTC
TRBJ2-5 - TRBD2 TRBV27 CASGRLAGGIETQYF TGTGCCAGCGGCCGACTAGCGGGAGGTATAGAGACCCAGTACTTC
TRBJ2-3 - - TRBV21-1 CAIRKTGTSGATDTQYF TGTGCCATCCGCAAGACTGGGACTAGCGGGGCTACAGATACGCAGTATTTT
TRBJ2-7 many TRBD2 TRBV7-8 CASSLRTSGNEQYF TGTGCCAGCAGCTTACGGACTAGCGGGAACGAGCAGTACTTC
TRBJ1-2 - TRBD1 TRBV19 CASSRDRASGYTF TGTGCCAGTAGTCGCGACAGGGCCTCTGGCTACACCTTC
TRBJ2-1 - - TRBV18 CASSQEAENEQFF TGTGCCAGCTCCCAGGAGGCCGAGAATGAGCAGTTCTTC
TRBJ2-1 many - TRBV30 CAWSLQGPNEQFF TGTGCCTGGAGTCTCCAGGGACCCAATGAGCAGTTCTTC
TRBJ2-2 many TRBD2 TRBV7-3 CASSLAGGPYTGELFF TGTGCCAGCAGCCTAGCGGGAGGGCCCTATACCGGGGAGCTGTTTTTT
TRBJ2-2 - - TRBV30 CAWSAVRNTGELFF TGTGCCTGGAGCGCCGTACGGAACACCGGGGAGCTGTTTTTT
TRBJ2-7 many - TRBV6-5 CASTPGAGIYEQYF TGTGCCAGCACCCCAGGGGCGGGAATATACGAGCAGTACTTC
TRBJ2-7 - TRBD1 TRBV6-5 CASSYSGTGDYEQYF TGTGCCAGCAGTTACTCCGGGACAGGGGATTACGAGCAGTACTTC
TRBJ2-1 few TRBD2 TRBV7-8 CASSFRTSDEQFF TGTGCCAGCAGCTTTCGGACTAGCGATGAGCAGTTCTTC
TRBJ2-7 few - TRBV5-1 CASSLDFSGNYEQYF TGCGCCAGCAGCTTGGATTTTAGCGGTAACTACGAGCAGTACTTC
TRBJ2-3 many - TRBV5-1 CASSPGVGDTQYF TGCGCCAGCAGCCCCGGAGTGGGTGATACGCAGTATTTT
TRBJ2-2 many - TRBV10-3 CAISKLGEGELFF TGTGCCATCAGTAAACTGGGGGAAGGGGAGCTGTTTTTT
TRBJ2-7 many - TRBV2 CASSGQGVYEQYF TGTGCCAGCAGTGGGCAGGGAGTCTACGAGCAGTACTTC